These 23 T cell receptor beta chains originate from one sample sequenced in a study of T cell responses to AZD1222 COVID-19 vaccine. Here immunoSEQ multiplex PCR was the method, and the copy in TCRdb shows in-frame clones only, minus some. The table shows about 140,000 clones, with around 90% occurring only once. The sample consisted of peripheral blood, taken 28 days after the second AZD1222 dose. The receptor set was obtained from an adult who received the AZD1222 COVID-19 vaccine.

Points on this clone: The sample holds other DNA sequences that translate to the same CDR3. The chain joins TRBV19 to TRBJ2-1; D uncertain. CDR1 LNHDA and CDR2 SQIVND come from the germline V gene (reference sequence). This CDR3 is 14 amino acids long. V was clipped by 3 bases and J by 2 bases, with 8 bases between them. CDR3 coding DNA: TGTGCCAGTAGTATCGACAAAGCCTACAATGAGCAGTTCTTC. This sequence encodes CASSIDKAYNEQFF.

V and J are TRBV5-1 and TRBJ2-5, with no clear D. V gave up 4 bases and J gave up 3 bases, with 13 bases separating them. The CDR3 is made up of 14 amino acids. Germline V gene sequence: CDR1 SGHRS, CDR2 YFSETQ. The CDR3 is CASSTGQQEETQYF. The CDR3 DNA follows: TGCGCCAGCAGCACTGGGCAGCAAGAAGAGACCCAGTACTTC.

The chain is built from TRBV3-1 (or the pseudogene TRBV3-2) and TRBJ1-1, with D maybe TRBD1 (5 bases). V shed 0 bases and J shed 6 bases, with 17 bases lying between them. The CDR3 loop spans 16 amino acids. Germline CDR1 and CDR2: LGHDT and YNNKEL (reference sequence). This CDR3 reads CASSQDLGVGEAEAFF. CDR3 DNA sequence: TGTGCCAGCAGCCAAGATCTGGGTGTGGGGGAAGCTGAAGCTTTCTTT.

V gene TRBV27 combines with J gene TRBJ2-7, with D perhaps given as TRBD1 or TRBD2 (5 bases each). The CDR3 runs to 14 residues. From germline, CDR1 is MNHEY and CDR2 SMNVEV (reference sequence). V was trimmed by 2 bases and J by 3 bases, leaving 11 bases between them. DNA of the CDR3: TGTGCCAGCAGTTTAGGGGCTAGCTACTACGAGCAGTACTTC. Protein: CASSLGASYYEQYF.

This chain uses TRBV5-1 with TRBJ2-5; 8 bases agree with TRBD2. The CDR3 spans 14 residues. V gave up 5 bases and J gave up 2 bases; unmatched junction bases: 5. CDR1 and CDR2 from the germline V gene are SGHRS and YFSETQ. The CDR3: CASRGAGGQETQYF. In DNA form, the CDR3 reads TGCGCCAGCAGAGGGGCGGGAGGACAAGAGACCCAGTACTTC.

The chain uses TRBV9 and TRBJ1-2; D unclear. The CDR3 covers 13 residues. V dropped 2 bases and J dropped 4 bases, with 9 bases sitting between them. Germline V CDR1 and CDR2: SGDLS, YYNGEE. In DNA, the CDR3 is TGTGCCAGCAGCGTTGGACCTTCCTATGGCTACACCTTC. Protein product: CASSVGPSYGYTF.

The chain combines TRBV7-9 with TRBJ2-3; D is possibly TRBD1 (6 bases). CDR3 size: 15 residues. Between the trimmed V and J ends, which lost 3 bases and 1 base, there was a span of 11 bases. Germline V gives CDR1 SEHNR, CDR2 FQNEAQ (reference sequence). CDR3 DNA: TGTGCCAGCAGCTTTACAGGGTTCGGCACAGATACGCAGTATTTT. It yields the protein CASSFTGFGTDTQYF.

CDR3 sequence: CATSDPGRLYNEQFF. In nucleotides, the CDR3 is TGTGCCACCAGCGATCCGGGACGTCTCTACAATGAGCAGTTCTTC. The chain uses TRBV24-1 and TRBJ2-1; TRBD1 or TRBD2 may be the D gene (5 bases each). Trimming removed 7 bases from V and 3 bases from J, with 15 bases in between. This CDR3 is built from 15 residues. The germline V gene has CDR1 KGHDR and CDR2 SFDVKD.

The genes are TRBV10-3 and TRBJ1-3; 9 bases align to TRBD1. Germline assignment: CDR1 ENHRY and CDR2 SYGVKD. The V and J ends lost 3 bases and 4 bases, in that order; junction bases with no gene match: 4. The CDR3 loop spans 15 amino acids. CDR3 DNA sequence: TGTGCCATCAGTGAACAGGGGGCTGGGGGAAACACCATATATTTT. Protein: CAISEQGAGGNTIYF.

This clone was recorded a few times. This chain uses TRBV2 with TRBJ2-7; unclear D gene. The CDR3 spans 14 residues. Germline-derived CDR1 and CDR2 are SNHLY and FYNNEI. The ends were cut back, 6 bases at V and 5 bases at J, with 17 bases in the middle. The CDR3 here is CASSYHFSANEQYF. The CDR3 region has the DNA TGTGCCAGCAGCTACCATTTTTCGGCGAACGAGCAGTACTTC.

The chain employs TRBV7-9 and TRBJ2-7; D call uncertain. V gave up 10 bases and J gave up 4 bases, with 8 bases separating them. The CDR3 runs 10 residues. In germline, CDR1 is SEHNR, CDR2 FQNEAQ (reference sequence). The CDR3 bases are TGTGCCACTACAGATTACGAGCAGTACTTC. Translation: CATTDYEQYF.

The chain carries TRBV10-1 and TRBJ2-3; a weak D match, TRBD2 (6 bases). Germline V CDR1 and CDR2: WNHNN, SYGVQD (reference sequence). This CDR3 spans 15 amino acids. The ends were cut back, 6 bases at V and 0 bases at J, with 13 bases in the middle. CDR3 coding DNA: TGCGCCAGCAGCTCCGGGACTTCAAGCACAGATACGCAGTATTTT. Amino acid sequence: CASSSGTSSTDTQYF.

This clone was seen a single time. V usage is TRBV7-6 and J usage is TRBJ2-5; TRBD2 matches at 8 bases. The CDR3 length is 16 residues. With V trimmed by 1 base and J by 5 bases, 9 bases remained unmatched. The germline V gene encodes CDR1 SGHVS and CDR2 FNYEAQ. The CDR3 nucleotides read TGTGCCAGCAGCTTAGTAGTGGGACTAGGGGGGGAGACCCAGTACTTC. It specifies CASSLVVGLGGETQYF.

A word on this clone: Other DNA sequences in this sample translate to the same CDR3. The chain uses TRBV30 and TRBJ2-1; D is unclear. The germline V and J ends were trimmed by 4 bases and 4 bases, with 5 bases remaining between them. The CDR3 has 11 amino acids. The V gene's germline CDR1 is GTSNPN and CDR2 SVGIG (reference sequence). CDR3 bases: TGTGCCTGGACAGCATACAATGAGCAGTTCTTC. Its protein is CAWTAYNEQFF.

This sequence joins TRBV7-2 and TRBJ2-7, with unresolved D. Germline CDR1 reads SGHTA; CDR2 reads FQGNSA. There are 15 residues in the CDR3. Trimming removed 2 bases at V and 4 bases at J, with 15 bases between. This chain's CDR3 is CASSLWVQPSYEQYF. CDR3 DNA: TGTGCCAGCAGCTTATGGGTGCAGCCTAGTTACGAGCAGTACTTC.

In this sample, this clone turned up a few times. The J gene is TRBJ1-2, the V gene TRBV7-2, with D possibly being TRBD1 (6 bases). V was trimmed by 4 bases and J by 7 bases, leaving 16 bases between them. The length of the CDR3 is 14 residues. Germline V gene data show CDR1 as SGHTA and CDR2 as FQGNSA. CDR3 DNA: TGTGCCAGCAGCTCCCCGGGACAAGGACTTGGCTACACCTTC. Translated, it gives CASSSPGQGLGYTF.

The chain has TRBV9 and TRBJ1-1; D perhaps matches TRBD1 (6 bases). V was shortened by 4 bases and J by 1 base, with 20 bases between the two germline ends. The germline CDR1 and CDR2 sequences are SGDLS and YYNGEE. There are 17 residues in the CDR3. CDR3 DNA: TGTGCCAGCAGCCGCACCCGGGCAGGGGACGGGAACACTGAAGCTTTCTTT. Translating it yields CASSRTRAGDGNTEAFF.

The CDR3 protein is CASWPAGANYGYTF. In DNA form, the CDR3 reads TGTGCCAGTTGGCCCGCAGGGGCAAACTATGGCTACACCTTC. V is TRBV27 and J is TRBJ1-2; D is perhaps TRBD1 (6 bases). Trimming cost V 9 bases and J 2 bases, with 16 bases left between them. CDR1 is MNHEY, CDR2 SMNVEV, per germline (reference sequence). CDR3 length equals 14 residues.

The J gene is TRBJ2-1, the V gene TRBV19, with D maybe TRBD1 (5 bases). Trimming cost V 6 bases and J 5 bases, with 14 bases left between them. CDR1 and CDR2 from the germline V gene are LNHDA and SQIVND (reference sequence). The CDR3 runs to 14 residues. In DNA, the CDR3 is TGTGCCAGTAGAGAACAGGTTAGTAACAATGAGCAGTTCTTC. It specifies CASREQVSNNEQFF.

The rearrangement links TRBV19 to TRBJ2-3; TRBD2 agrees at 7 bases. This CDR3 has 16 amino acids. Germline V gene lookup returns CDR1 LNHDA and CDR2 SQIVND (reference sequence). Trimming cost V 6 bases and J 3 bases; bases outside gene matches: 12. The CDR3 DNA reads TGTGCCAGTAGAGCCCCGGGGAGCGGGGCGACAGATACGCAGTATTTT. Its protein product is CASRAPGSGATDTQYF.

The chain employs TRBV11-3 and TRBJ2-1; 8 bases match TRBD2. The junction had 8 bases not matched to a gene; V was cut back by 5 bases and J by 2 bases. The CDR3 spans 16 residues. The germline V gene encodes CDR1 SGHNT and CDR2 YENEEA. CDR3: CASSPKRERAYNEQFF. For the CDR3, the DNA is TGTGCCAGCAGCCCGAAGCGGGAGAGGGCCTACAATGAGCAGTTCTTC.

For this clone: The junction does not match germline at one end; this may be a read error. The gene calls are TRBV9 and TRBJ2-1; D possibly corresponds to TRBD2 (6 bases). The CDR3 is 14 residues long. Germline values: CDR1 SGDLS, CDR2 YYNGEE. DNA for the CDR3: TGTGCCAGCAGCCTCGCCGGGAGCTACGATGAGCAGTTCTTC. It codes for CASSLAGSYDEQFF.

The V gene is TRBV5-5, the J gene TRBJ1-2; D is uncertain. CDR1 SGHKS and CDR2 YYEKEE come from the germline V gene (reference sequence). V was clipped by 4 bases and J by 2 bases, with 15 bases between them. There are 15 residues in the CDR3. The CDR3: CASSLSLSWNYGYTF. CDR3 nucleotide sequence: TGTGCCAGCAGCCTGAGCTTATCATGGAACTATGGCTACACCTTC.